This note documents a single T cell receptor beta chain sequence. Its recognized antigen is unknown. No clone much larger than this one lies a single base away; base qualities are absent. The library was produced with the immunoSEQ multiplex PCR assay. In most patients, genomic DNA was isolated using the Qiagen DNeasy Blood and Tissue Kit and sent frozen to Adaptive Biotechnologies for TCR sequencing. For most patients, genomic DNA was subjected to high-throughput TCR-beta CDR3 sequencing by Adaptive Biotechnologies. In the paper's pipeline: TCR sequencing data for roughly 17 patients were retrieved from Adaptive's ImmunoSEQ software; three other patients were processed with MiXCR and VDJtools. To correct CD4 versus CD8 sorting errors, sequences present in both subsets at a frequency ratio below 5:1 were removed. CDR3 nucleotide sequences shared between donor and recipient were removed because their origin could not be assigned. Alloreactive clones required at least 2-fold expansion over unstimulated cells and minimum CFSE-low frequency of 0.002% (template counts) or 0.001% (read counts). Clones detected in sequenced pre-transplant spleen, lymph node, or MLR CFSE-low populations of the donor or recipient were defined as mappable. The cumulative frequency of alloreactive clones was calculated as a percentage of all sequences, weighted by copy number. TCRdb retrieved this table from immuneACCESS and kept in-frame rearrangements only. Not all clones are present; in checked studies, unresolved V genes account for under half, and no reason is known for the remainder. For V, J and clone size, that table is used; D and trimming come from the DNA. The sample yields tens of thousands of clones; roughly 93% were counted once. The ten largest clones add up to around 0.4% of the sample.

What the time point label conveys for this sample: cells obtained before transplantation from donor or recipient. CD3+CD4+ and CD3+CD8+ populations were FACS-sorted from unstimulated pre-transplant donor and recipient cells taken from spleen or lymph nodes. This entry comes from a study of graft-versus-host responses after intestinal transplantation (dated by TCRdb to about 2021). As for the study more broadly: Multivisceral, liver-intestinal, or isolated intestinal transplants were received by the recipients. Alloreactive clones were identified by sequencing pre-transplant mixed lymphocyte reaction products and comparing these products with unstimulated pre-transplant donor and recipient T cells. Donor T cell macrochimerism was defined as a peak of at least 4% donor T cells among recipient peripheral blood mononuclear cells. Instead of going to the commercial service, samples from three later patients were sequenced in-house on an Illumina MiSeq and processed with MiXCR. The cohort enrolled approximately 24 intestinal transplant recipients including one retransplant, and a few patients lacking pretransplant specimens were excluded. Graft-versus-host and host-versus-graft alloreactive T cell clones were tracked in the graft, circulation and bone marrow after intestinal transplantation using bulk TCR-beta CDR3 sequencing. All recipients received anti-thymocyte globulin induction followed by maintenance tacrolimus and steroids for around 3 years.

The CDR1 and CDR2 encoded by the germline V gene (reference sequence) are LNHDA and SQIVND. Inclusive of the bounding cysteine and phenylalanine, the CDR3 is 15 residues long. Only the CDR3 DNA is retained, 45 bases long and in frame from the first base. Trimming removed 2 bases from V and 2 bases from J, leaving 12 bases between the germline ends. On the study overall, not on this receptor specifically: GvH clones were detected in recipient bone marrow, and some of these GvH clones were observed earlier in ileal mucosa or blood, consistent with an intestinal mucosal origin. Peak levels of circulating GvH clones were associated with declines in HvG clones early after transplant. The relatively low number and heterogeneity of intestinal transplant patients limited the conclusions. High GvH to HvG T cell clonal ratios were observed in the allografts of patients with donor T cell macrochimerism.

This TCR was recovered from a human donor who was the organ donor for an intestinal transplant. The sequencing used unstimulated CD4+ T cells sorted from spleen or lymph node cells, collected before transplant. The sequence joins TRBV19 to TRBJ1-2; the best D guess is TRBD1, with 6 bases matching. CDR3 loop: CASSINRAGNYGYTF. The DNA sequence is given as TGTGCCAGTAGTATAAACAGGGCGGGGAACTATGGCTACACCTTC.